The 21 T cell receptor beta chains below come from one sample, sequenced in a study of T-cell memory formation after mild COVID-19. A single record per CDR3 protein comes from TCRdb applying MiXCR to the 5' RACE reads. Here the sample spans a few hundred thousand distinct CDR3 sequences, around 15% being singletons. The material sequenced was PBMCs or a T cell subset sorted from them (not recorded which). The receptor set was obtained from a young man who had mild COVID-19 (a few samples of this study predate the infection). Cell type and time point are not known.

The V and J genes are TRBV9 and TRBJ2-2; D perhaps matches TRBD1 (5 bases). CDR1 is SGDLS, CDR2 YYNGEE, per germline. Trimming removed 3 bases from V and 0 bases from J, with 9 bases in between. The CDR3 covers 15 residues. The CDR3 protein is CASSATVTNTGELFF. DNA for the CDR3: TGTGCCAGCAGCGCGACAGTTACGAACACCGGGGAGCTGTTTTTT.

The rearrangement links TRBV9 to TRBJ1-2; weak D call: TRBD1 (6 bases). Trimming cost V 0 bases and J 3 bases, with 12 bases left between them. CDR1 and CDR2 (germline): SGDLS, YYNGEE. The length of the CDR3 is 15 residues. CDR3 residues: CASSVEGRGHYGYTF. CDR3 nucleotide sequence: TGTGCCAGCAGCGTAGAGGGCAGGGGCCACTATGGCTACACCTTC. The variable domain in full, completed from reference TRBV9 and TRBJ1-2, reads DSGVTQTPKHLITATGQRVTLRCSPRSGDLSVYWYQQSLDQGLQFLIQYYNGEERAKGNILERFSAQQFPDLHSELNLSSLELGDSALYFCASSVEGRGHYGYTFGSGTRLTVV.

This clonotype was recorded a few times. The CDR3 spells CASSKWTSGYTF. The CDR3 region has the DNA TGTGCCAGCAGTAAATGGACGAGTGGCTACACCTTC. The chain couples TRBV12-3 or TRBV12-4 to TRBJ1-2; D uncertain. The V end was cut by 5 bases, the J end by 7 bases, with 11 bases between. This CDR3 region has 12 residues.

The rearrangement joins TRBV3-1 to TRBJ2-5, with D possibly being TRBD2 (6 bases). The CDR3 has 18 residues. Trimming shortened V by 5 bases and J by 1 base, and 23 bases separated the two germline ends. CDR1 and CDR2 from the germline V gene are LGHDT and YNNKEL (reference sequence). In DNA form, the CDR3 reads TGTGCCAGCAGCTCCCTTGTCGTGGCGGGGAAAACCCAAGAGACCCAGTACTTC. Its translation: CASSSLVVAGKTQETQYF.

The rearrangement joins TRBV12-3 or TRBV12-4 to TRBJ2-1, with 8 bases identical to TRBD1. The CDR3 is 14 residues long. Trimming at V came to 7 bases and at J to 4 bases, leaving 6 bases not matched to a gene. The CDR3: CASTPRDRYNEQFF. The CDR3 DNA sequence: TGTGCCAGCACTCCCCGGGACAGGTACAATGAGCAGTTCTTC.

In its sample, this clonotype was seen many times. The rearrangement joins TRBV3-1 to TRBJ1-5; TRBD1 agrees at 8 bases. This CDR3 has 15 amino acids. CDR1 is LGHDT and CDR2 is YNNKEL in the germline V gene (reference sequence). V lost 4 bases and J lost 4; bases outside the gene matches: 6. DNA for the CDR3: TGTGCCAGCAGCCTGGGGACAGGCCATAATCAGCCCCAGCATTTT. Its protein is CASSLGTGHNQPQHF. The full variable domain, in which reference TRBV3-1 and TRBJ1-5 provide the parts outside the CDR3, is DTAVSQTPKYLVTQMGNDKSIKCEQNLGHDTMYWYKQDSKKFLKIMFSYNNKELIINETVPNRFSPKSPDKAHLNLHINSLELGDSAVYFCASSLGTGHNQPQHFGDGTRLSIL.

Here the CDR3 DNA reads TGCAGCCCCGGGACAGGAACAAAAGATACGCAGTATTTT. Amino acid sequence: CSPGTGTKDTQYF. The chain is built from TRBV20-1 and TRBJ2-3, with 8 positions matching TRBD1. In germline, CDR1 is DFQATT, CDR2 SNEGSKA (reference sequence). The CDR3 is made up of 13 amino acids.

Many counts were recorded for this clonotype. V usage is TRBV7-2 and J usage is TRBJ2-3; D ambiguous. The CDR3 extends over 13 amino acids. CDR1 and CDR2 (germline): SGHTA, FQGNSA. V gave up 5 bases and J gave up 0 bases, with 6 bases separating them. This CDR3 is CASSMTSTDTQYF. The CDR3 DNA is TGTGCCAGCAGCATGACTAGCACAGATACGCAGTATTTT.

At least ten counts were recorded for this clonotype. The chain recombines TRBV5-1 with TRBJ2-1, with 9 positions matching TRBD2. CDR3 length equals 15 residues. The V and J ends lost 1 base and 6 bases, in that order; junction bases with no gene match: 5. Germline lookup yields CDR1 SGHRS and CDR2 YFSETQ. The CDR3 DNA reads as TGCGCCAGCAGCTTGAGCGGGGGGTCTCTCAATGAGCAGTTCTTC. The encoded protein is CASSLSGGSLNEQFF.

The table lists this clonotype with a count of one. V usage is TRBV10-2 and J usage is TRBJ2-3; the D is unclear. Germline CDR1 is WSHSY and CDR2 is SAAADI. V was cut by 0 bases and J by 1 base, with 5 bases left in between. The CDR3 loop spans 14 amino acids. The CDR3 coding sequence is TGCGCCAGCAGTGAGTCCCCCGGCACAGATACGCAGTATTTT. This encodes CASSESPGTDTQYF.

Many counts were recorded for this clonotype. J is TRBJ2-7 and V is TRBV5-1; D is possibly TRBD1 (5 bases). From germline, CDR1 is SGHRS and CDR2 YFSETQ. The CDR3 runs to 15 residues. Trimming removed 0 bases at V and 2 bases at J, with 12 bases between. CDR3 loop: CASSLVQVRPYEQYF. The CDR3 DNA follows: TGCGCCAGCAGCTTGGTACAGGTTCGGCCCTACGAGCAGTACTTC.

The chain recombines TRBV9 with TRBJ2-5; D gene ambiguous. This CDR3 spans 13 amino acids. Germline CDR1 reads SGDLS; CDR2 reads YYNGEE. V lost 1 base to trimming and J lost 2 bases, with 6 bases between them. This chain's CDR3 is CASSVRLQETQYF. CDR3 in DNA: TGTGCCAGCAGCGTACGTTTACAAGAGACCCAGTACTTC. The variable domain in full, completed from reference TRBV9 and TRBJ2-5, reads DSGVTQTPKHLITATGQRVTLRCSPRSGDLSVYWYQQSLDQGLQFLIQYYNGEERAKGNILERFSAQQFPDLHSELNLSSLELGDSALYFCASSVRLQETQYFGPGTRLLVL.

This clonotype was counted a few times. The V gene is TRBV20-1, the J gene TRBJ1-4, with a weak D call TRBD1 (5 bases). The CDR3 has 13 amino acids. V was shortened by 6 bases and J by 3 bases, with 11 bases between the two germline ends. Per the germline V gene, CDR1 is DFQATT and CDR2 is SNEGSKA (reference sequence). The CDR3 sequence is CSARGGPNEKLFF. The CDR3 DNA follows: TGCAGTGCCCGGGGGGGTCCTAATGAAAAACTGTTTTTT.

This clonotype was seen only once. The chain is built from TRBV3-1 and TRBJ1-1; D gene uncertain. CDR1 is LGHDT and CDR2 is YNNKEL in the germline V gene (reference sequence). CDR3 length: 16 amino acids. The germline V and J ends were trimmed by 1 base and 7 bases, with 19 bases remaining between them. The CDR3 sequence is CASSQGLPEDWHEAFF. The CDR3 bases are TGTGCCAGCAGCCAAGGCCTGCCAGAGGATTGGCATGAAGCTTTCTTT.

The chain is built from TRBV7-2 and TRBJ2-7; 10 bases are a match to TRBD1. The V segment lost 2 bases and the J segment 2 bases; nucleotides outside the gene matches: 3. The germline gives CDR1 SGHTA, CDR2 FQGNSA. This CDR3 contains 15 residues. CDR3 bases: TGTGCCAGCAGCTTATTCGGACAGGGGGCCTACGAGCAGTACTTC. It specifies CASSLFGQGAYEQYF.

The V and J genes are TRBV18 and TRBJ1-5, with 9 bases fitting TRBD1. From germline, CDR1 is KGHSH and CDR2 LQKENI. There are 16 residues in the CDR3. Germline trimming cut 4 bases from V and 0 bases from J; bases unmatched to any gene: 4. The CDR3 nucleotides read TGTGCCAGCTCACTAGGGACAGGGAATAGCAATCAGCCCCAGCATTTT. This translates into CASSLGTGNSNQPQHF.

This clonotype occurred a few times. J is TRBJ2-5 and V is TRBV6-5, with a tentative D call TRBD2 (5 bases). The CDR3 loop spans 12 amino acids. V dropped 6 bases and J dropped 3 bases, with 8 bases sitting between them. Germline CDR1 MNHEY, CDR2 SVGAGI. Here the CDR3 reads CASRVGEETQYF. The CDR3 bases are TGTGCCAGCAGGGTGGGAGAAGAGACCCAGTACTTC.

This clonotype turned up a few times. V usage is TRBV18 and J usage is TRBJ1-1, with D possibly TRBD1 on 5 matching bases. Germline CDR1 is KGHSH and CDR2 is LQKENI. The CDR3 is 16 amino acids. The ends were cut back, 3 bases at V and 3 bases at J, with 17 bases in the middle. The CDR3 DNA reads as TGTGCCAGCTCACCGGAATCTAGTGGGACTTACACTGAAGCTTTCTTT. The encoded protein is CASSPESSGTYTEAFF.

This clonotype was counted only a few times. The chain recombines TRBV12-3 or TRBV12-4 with TRBJ2-1, with D perhaps matching TRBD1 or TRBD2 (5 bases each). This CDR3 region has 15 residues. Trimming stripped 8 bases from V and 3 bases from J, with 17 bases between. The DNA for the CDR3 is TGTGCCAGCCATGTAGGGGACGAAAGCTACAATGAGCAGTTCTTC. This codes for CASHVGDESYNEQFF.

This clonotype was picked up a small number of times. The J gene is TRBJ2-7, the V gene TRBV12-3 or TRBV12-4; D possibly corresponds to TRBD1 (5 bases). This CDR3 spans 15 amino acids. The V gene lost 1 base and the J gene lost 3 bases, with 13 bases spanning the gap. The chain's CDR3 is CASSLGGGRDYEQYF. The CDR3 region has the DNA TGTGCCAGCAGTTTAGGAGGCGGCAGGGACTACGAGCAGTACTTC.

This clonotype was counted many times. The chain recombines TRBV3-1 with TRBJ2-2; no reliable D call. The V and J ends lost 4 bases and 0 bases respectively, with 9 bases between them. The CDR3 has 15 residues. Germline CDR1 reads LGHDT; CDR2 reads YNNKEL (reference sequence). The DNA for the CDR3 is TGTGCCAGCAGCCGGGGTGAGGCGAACACCGGGGAGCTGTTTTTT. This codes for CASSRGEANTGELFF.